This T cell receptor (beta chain) was captured by sequencing in a study of CD8+ T cells in alopecia areata. General study points: A great number of expanded lesional clones endured in scalp and blood during tofacitinib. Scalp samples also yield sequences from resident alphabeta T cells of normal skin.

RNA extraction and reverse transcription yielded cDNA as sequencing template. The assay was immunoSEQ multiplex PCR, and TCRdb's table has in-frame clones only and misses some. The table shows about 13,000 clones, with about 65% occurring only once. As concerns this clone: Its antigen is still unknown.

Sample treatment: oral pan-JAK inhibitor, 5-10 mg twice daily. Lesional scalp punch biopsies and peripheral blood came from alopecia areata patients. Trimming took 2 bases from V and 15 from J, leaving 18 bases between them. CDR3 length equals 13 residues. Per germline, CDR1 SGHKS and CDR2 YYEKEE (reference sequence). This sequence was found in a human donor with alopecia areata. The source was skin, collected at week 4, from a patient treated with tofacitinib. The genes are TRBV5-5 and TRBJ2-1, with no clear D. The CDR3 DNA is TGTGCCAGCAGCTTAGGTGTAGACCTTTCCCCGTTCTTC. Amino acid sequence: CASSLGVDLSPFF.